This T cell receptor beta chain stems from a study of CD8 T cells in ankylosing spondylitis. Researchers built TCR beta libraries using quantitative 5'-RACE with molecular barcodes. TCRdb fed the 5' RACE reads into MiXCR, producing one record per CDR3 protein. The data contain roughly 170,000 distinct CDR3 sequences, approximately 9.9% of them singletons. After removal of 5 bases from V and 6 bases from J, the junction contained 8 bases not matched to a gene. The length of the CDR3 is 14 residues. Germline V gene sequence: CDR1 MDHEN, CDR2 SYDVKM. This clonotype was counted only a few times. The antigen is unknown. Notes on the study in general: Matched synovial fluid from ankylosing spondylitis patients was reported to be enriched for disease-linked clones. The disease-linked clones had a CD8+ phenotype and low blood frequencies. A motif of eight highly homologous TCR beta variants was seen as apparently characteristic of ankylosing spondylitis blood.

The chain employs TRBV28 and TRBJ2-3; 7 positions match TRBD2. Material: blood, either unsorted or a sorted T cell fraction (not recorded which). The sequence was collected from a female donor with ankylosing spondylitis or in good health (not recorded which). The CDR3 loop reads CASSHTSVGDTQYF. DNA of the CDR3: TGTGCCAGCAGTCACACTAGCGTTGGCGATACGCAGTATTTT.